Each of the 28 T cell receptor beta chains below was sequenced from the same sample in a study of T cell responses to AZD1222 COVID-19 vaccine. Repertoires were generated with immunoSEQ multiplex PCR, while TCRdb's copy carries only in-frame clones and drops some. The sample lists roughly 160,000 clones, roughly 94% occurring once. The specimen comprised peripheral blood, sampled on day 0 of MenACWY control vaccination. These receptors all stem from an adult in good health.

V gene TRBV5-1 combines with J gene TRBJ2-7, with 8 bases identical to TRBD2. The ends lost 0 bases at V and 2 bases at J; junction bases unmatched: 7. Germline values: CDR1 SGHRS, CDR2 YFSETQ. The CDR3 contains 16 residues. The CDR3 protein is CASSLVSGAGPYEQYF. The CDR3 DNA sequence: TGCGCCAGCAGCTTGGTTAGCGGGGCGGGTCCCTACGAGCAGTACTTC.

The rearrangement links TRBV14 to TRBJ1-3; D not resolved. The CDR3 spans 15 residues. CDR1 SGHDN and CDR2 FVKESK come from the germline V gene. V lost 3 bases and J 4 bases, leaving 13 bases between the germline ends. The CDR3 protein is CASSHLLQGGNTIYF. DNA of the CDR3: TGTGCCAGCAGCCACCTACTACAAGGGGGAAACACCATATATTTT.

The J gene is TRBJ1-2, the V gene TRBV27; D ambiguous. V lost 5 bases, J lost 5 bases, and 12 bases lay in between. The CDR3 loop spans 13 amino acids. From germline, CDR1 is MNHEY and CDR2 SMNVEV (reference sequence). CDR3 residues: CASSDSPIYGYTF. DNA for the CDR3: TGTGCCAGCAGTGACTCGCCCATTTATGGCTACACCTTC.

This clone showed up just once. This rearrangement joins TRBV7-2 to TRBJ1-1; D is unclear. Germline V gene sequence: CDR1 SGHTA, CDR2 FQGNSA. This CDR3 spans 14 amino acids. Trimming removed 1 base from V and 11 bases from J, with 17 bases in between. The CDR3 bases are TGTGCCAGCAGCTTAGGCTTCACGGGCCCCGAGGCTTTCTTT. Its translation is CASSLGFTGPEAFF.

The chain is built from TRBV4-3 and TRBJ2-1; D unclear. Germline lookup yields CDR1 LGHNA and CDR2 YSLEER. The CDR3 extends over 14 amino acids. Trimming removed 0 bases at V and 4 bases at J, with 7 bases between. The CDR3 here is CASSQEQFYNEQFF. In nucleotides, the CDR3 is TGCGCCAGCAGCCAAGAACAGTTTTACAATGAGCAGTTCTTC.

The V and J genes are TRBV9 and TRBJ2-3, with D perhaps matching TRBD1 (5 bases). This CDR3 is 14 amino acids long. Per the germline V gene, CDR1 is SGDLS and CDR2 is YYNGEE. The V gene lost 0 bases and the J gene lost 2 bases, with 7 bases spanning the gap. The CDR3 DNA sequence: TGTGCCAGCAGCGTAGGACAGATCACAGATACGCAGTATTTT. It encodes CASSVGQITDTQYF. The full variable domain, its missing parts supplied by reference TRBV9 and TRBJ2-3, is DSGVTQTPKHLITATGQRVTLRCSPRSGDLSVYWYQQSLDQGLQFLIQYYNGEERAKGNILERFSAQQFPDLHSELNLSSLELGDSALYFCASSVGQITDTQYFGPGTRLTVL.

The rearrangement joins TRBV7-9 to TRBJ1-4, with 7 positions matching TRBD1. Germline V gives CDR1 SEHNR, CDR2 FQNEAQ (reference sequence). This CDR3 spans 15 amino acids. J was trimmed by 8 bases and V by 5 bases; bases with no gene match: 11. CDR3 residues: CASSPGTAVGEKLFF. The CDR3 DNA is TGTGCCAGCAGCCCCGGGACAGCCGTGGGCGAAAAACTGTTTTTT.

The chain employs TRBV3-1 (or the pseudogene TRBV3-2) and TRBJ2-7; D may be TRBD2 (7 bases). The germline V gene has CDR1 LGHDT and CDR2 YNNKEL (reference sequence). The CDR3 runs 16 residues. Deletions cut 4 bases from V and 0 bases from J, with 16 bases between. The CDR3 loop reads CASSLGGGGSSYEQYF. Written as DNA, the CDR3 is TGTGCCAGCAGCCTTGGGGGAGGGGGAAGCTCCTACGAGCAGTACTTC.

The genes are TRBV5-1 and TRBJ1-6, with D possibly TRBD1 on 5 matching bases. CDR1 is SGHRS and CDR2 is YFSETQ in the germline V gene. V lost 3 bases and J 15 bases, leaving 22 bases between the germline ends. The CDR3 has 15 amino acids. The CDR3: CASSSAGTANNHLHF. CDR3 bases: TGCGCCAGCAGCTCTGCCGGGACCGCGAACAATCACCTCCACTTT.

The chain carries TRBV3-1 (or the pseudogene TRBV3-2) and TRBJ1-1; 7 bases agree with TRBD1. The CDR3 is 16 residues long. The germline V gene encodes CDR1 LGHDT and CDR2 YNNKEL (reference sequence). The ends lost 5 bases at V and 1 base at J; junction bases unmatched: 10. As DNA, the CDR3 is TGTGCCAGCAGCTCCCGACAGGGTTTCGGGAACACTGAAGCTTTCTTT. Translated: CASSSRQGFGNTEAFF.

CDR3 sequence: CASSLPTGGSGGYTF. DNA of the CDR3: TGCGCCAGCAGCTTACCAACAGGGGGCAGTGGCGGCTACACCTTC. The chain employs TRBV5-1 and TRBJ1-2; 9 nucleotides line up with TRBD1. The germline CDR1 and CDR2 sequences are SGHRS and YFSETQ. The length of the CDR3 is 15 residues. Losses at the gene ends were 2 bases for V and 8 bases for J; bases not matched to a gene: 10.

As DNA, the CDR3 is TGTGCCAGCAGCCTCCCCAGACTAGCGGGAGCCGGCACCGGGGAGCTGTTTTTT. Translated: CASSLPRLAGAGTGELFF. J is TRBJ2-2 and V is TRBV27, with 12 bases identical to TRBD2. The CDR3 is 18 amino acids. Germline lookup yields CDR1 MNHEY and CDR2 SMNVEV (reference sequence). V lost 6 bases, J lost 4 bases, and 12 bases stayed unmatched.

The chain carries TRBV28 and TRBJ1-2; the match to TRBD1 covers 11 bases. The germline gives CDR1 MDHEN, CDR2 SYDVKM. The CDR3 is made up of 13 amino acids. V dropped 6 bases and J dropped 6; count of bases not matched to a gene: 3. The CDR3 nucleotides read TGTGCCAGCAGGGGGACAGGGGGAAATGGCTACACCTTC. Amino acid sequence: CASRGTGGNGYTF.

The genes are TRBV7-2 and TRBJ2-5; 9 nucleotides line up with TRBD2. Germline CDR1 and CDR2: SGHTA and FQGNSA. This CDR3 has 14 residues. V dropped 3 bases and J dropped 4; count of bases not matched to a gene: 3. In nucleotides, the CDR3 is TGTGCCAGCAGCTTTTTTAGCGGGAGAGAGACCCAGTACTTC. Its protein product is CASSFFSGRETQYF.

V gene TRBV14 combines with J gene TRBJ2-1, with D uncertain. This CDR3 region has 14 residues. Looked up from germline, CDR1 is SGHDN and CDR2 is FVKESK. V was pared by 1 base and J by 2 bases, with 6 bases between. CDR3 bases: TGTGCCAGCAGCCAAGCCTCTACCTACAATGAGCAGTTCTTC. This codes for CASSQASTYNEQFF.

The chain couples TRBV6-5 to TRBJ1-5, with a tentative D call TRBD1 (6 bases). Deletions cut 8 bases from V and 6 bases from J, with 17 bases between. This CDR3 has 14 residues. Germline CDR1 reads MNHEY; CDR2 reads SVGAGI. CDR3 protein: CASYPDRTGQPQHF. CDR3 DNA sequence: TGTGCCAGCTACCCGGACAGAACGGGTCAGCCCCAGCATTTT.

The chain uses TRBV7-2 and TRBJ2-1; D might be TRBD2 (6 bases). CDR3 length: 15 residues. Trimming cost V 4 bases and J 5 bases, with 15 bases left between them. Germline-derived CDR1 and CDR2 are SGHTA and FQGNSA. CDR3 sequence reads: CASSSGGVPNNEQFF. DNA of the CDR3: TGTGCCAGCAGCTCAGGAGGGGTTCCAAACAATGAGCAGTTCTTC.

This chain's CDR3 is CASSMEQGAGTEAFF. CDR3 nucleotide sequence: TGTGCCAGCAGCATGGAACAGGGGGCGGGAACTGAAGCTTTCTTT. V is TRBV2 and J is TRBJ1-1; 9 nucleotides agree with TRBD1. The germline CDR1 and CDR2 sequences are SNHLY and FYNNEI. The CDR3 length is 15 residues. V was clipped by 6 bases and J by 5 bases; unmatched bases: 10.

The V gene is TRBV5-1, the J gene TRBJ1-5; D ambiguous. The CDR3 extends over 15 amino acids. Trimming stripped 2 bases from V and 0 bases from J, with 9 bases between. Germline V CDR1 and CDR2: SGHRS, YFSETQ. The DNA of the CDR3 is TGCGCCAGCAGCTTTGGCCCTAATAGCAATCAGCCCCAGCATTTT. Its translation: CASSFGPNSNQPQHF. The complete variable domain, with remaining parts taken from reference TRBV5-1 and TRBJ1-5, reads KAGVTQTPRYLIKTRGQQVTLSCSPISGHRSVSWYQQTPGQGLQFLFEYFSETQRNKGNFPGRFSGRQFSNSRSEMNVSTLELGDSALYLCASSFGPNSNQPQHFGDGTRLSIL.

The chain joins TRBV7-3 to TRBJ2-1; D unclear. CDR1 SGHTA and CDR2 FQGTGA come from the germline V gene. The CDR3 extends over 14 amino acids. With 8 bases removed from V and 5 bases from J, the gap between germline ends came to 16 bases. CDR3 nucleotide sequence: TGTGCCAGCGGGGTCCCCGAAAGAAACAATGAGCAGTTCTTC. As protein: CASGVPERNNEQFF.

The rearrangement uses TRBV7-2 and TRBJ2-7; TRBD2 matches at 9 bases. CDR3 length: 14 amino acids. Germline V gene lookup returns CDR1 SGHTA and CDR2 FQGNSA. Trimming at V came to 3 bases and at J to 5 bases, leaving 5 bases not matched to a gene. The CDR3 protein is CASSLAGGPNEQYF. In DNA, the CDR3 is TGTGCCAGCAGCTTGGCGGGAGGGCCAAACGAGCAGTACTTC.

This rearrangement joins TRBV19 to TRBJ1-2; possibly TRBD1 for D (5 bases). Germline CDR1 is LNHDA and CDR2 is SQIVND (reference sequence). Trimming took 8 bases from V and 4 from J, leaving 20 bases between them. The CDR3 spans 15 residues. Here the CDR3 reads CASRTGGVVAYGYTF. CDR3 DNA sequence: TGTGCCAGTCGGACTGGGGGGGTCGTCGCCTATGGCTACACCTTC.

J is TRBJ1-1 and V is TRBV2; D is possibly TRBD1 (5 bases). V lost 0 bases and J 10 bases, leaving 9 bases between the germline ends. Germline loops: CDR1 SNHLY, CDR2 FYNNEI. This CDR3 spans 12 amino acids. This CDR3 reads CASSEAARVAFF. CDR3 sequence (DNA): TGTGCCAGCAGTGAAGCCGCCAGGGTAGCTTTCTTT.

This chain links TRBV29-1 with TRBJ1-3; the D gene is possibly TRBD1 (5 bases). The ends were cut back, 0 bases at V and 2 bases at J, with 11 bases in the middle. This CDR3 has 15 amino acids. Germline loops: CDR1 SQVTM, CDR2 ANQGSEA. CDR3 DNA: TGCAGCGTTGAAGATCCCCAGGGCGCTGGAAACACCATATATTTT. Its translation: CSVEDPQGAGNTIYF.

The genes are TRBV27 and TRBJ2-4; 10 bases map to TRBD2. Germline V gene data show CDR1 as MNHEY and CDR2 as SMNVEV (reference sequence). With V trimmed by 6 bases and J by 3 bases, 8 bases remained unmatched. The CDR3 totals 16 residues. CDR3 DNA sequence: TGTGCCAGCAGCCAGATAGCGGGAGGTGGCAAAAACATTCAGTACTTC. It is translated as CASSQIAGGGKNIQYF.

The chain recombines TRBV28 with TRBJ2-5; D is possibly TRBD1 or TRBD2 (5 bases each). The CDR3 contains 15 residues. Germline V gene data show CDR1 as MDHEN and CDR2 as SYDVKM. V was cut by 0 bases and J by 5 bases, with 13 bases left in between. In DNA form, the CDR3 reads TGTGCCAGCAGTTTATGGAGGGGTCCGGGGGAGACCCAGTACTTC. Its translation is CASSLWRGPGETQYF.

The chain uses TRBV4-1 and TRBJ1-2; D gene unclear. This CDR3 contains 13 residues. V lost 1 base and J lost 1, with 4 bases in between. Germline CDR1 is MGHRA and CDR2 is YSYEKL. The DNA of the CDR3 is TGCGCCAGCAGCCAAGCAGTTAACTATGGCTACACCTTC. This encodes CASSQAVNYGYTF.

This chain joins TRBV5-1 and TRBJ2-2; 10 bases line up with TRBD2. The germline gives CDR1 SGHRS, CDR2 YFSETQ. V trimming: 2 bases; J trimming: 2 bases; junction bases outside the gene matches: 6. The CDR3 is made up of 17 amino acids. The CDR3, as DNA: TGCGCCAGCAGCTTAGAGCCTAGCGGGGGAAACACCGGGGAGCTGTTTTTT. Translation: CASSLEPSGGNTGELFF.